The sequence of this T cell receptor beta chain was determined in a study of blood T cells in healthy people across ages. Overall study results and limits: Diversity was higher, and naive CD4+ cells more numerous, in long-lived donors than in aged donors.

Worth noting for this clonotype: Antigen specificity is unknown.

Primers used in a second PCR of roughly 7 to 12 cycles were a sample-barcoded 5' primer and a J-beta primer mix. CDR3-containing paired-end reads numbering at least 2.5 million came from each sample. One entry per CDR3 protein, called by TCRdb with MiXCR from the 5' RACE reads. The sample has approximately 670,000 distinct CDR3 sequences; over 40% are singletons. The CDR3 extends over 15 amino acids. With 3 bases removed from V and 0 bases from J, the gap between germline ends came to 9 bases. This clonotype was obtained from a man at least 80 years old in good health. The sequenced sample was blood. The chain uses TRBV12-3 or TRBV12-4 and TRBJ1-5; possible D gene TRBD1, 5 bases. This CDR3 is CASSFGRDSNQPQHF. The CDR3 DNA reads as TGTGCCAGCAGTTTTGGCAGGGATAGCAATCAGCCCCAGCATTTT.